There are many counts of the clone carrying this T cell receptor (beta chain). 5'RACE employing 10-nucleotide random UMIs yielded the cDNA. One entry per CDR3 protein results from TCRdb running MiXCR on the 5' RACE reads. The sample yields about 55,000 distinct CDR3 sequences, about 3.5% seen once. The sample is drawn from a study of neurological immune-mediated disorders. The unsorted libraries were produced from 2 million PBMCs held at -80 C. Trimming removed 4 bases at V and 0 bases at J, with 7 bases between. CDR1 is MNHNY, CDR2 SVGAGI, per germline (reference sequence). The CDR3 totals 14 residues.

The chain recombines TRBV6-6 with TRBJ2-1; D is undetermined. The receptor's source is a man aged 25 to 40 with multiple sclerosis. Sequenced sample: PBMCs. The CDR3 loop reads CASSFRSSYNEQFF. The CDR3 region has the DNA TGTGCCAGCAGTTTTAGAAGCTCCTACAATGAGCAGTTCTTC.